Each of the 4 T cell receptor beta chains below was sequenced from the same sample in a study of CD8 T cells in Susac syndrome. Random hexamers served to reverse transcribe roughly 0.45 to 1 ug RNA. TCRdb passed the immunoSEQ multiplex PCR reads through MiXCR, listing each CDR3 protein once. The repertoire holds some 190,000 distinct CDR3 sequences, roughly 92% seen once, with approximately 0.098% in the top ten. The sequencing input was CD4+ T cells from PBMCs. The receptors shown here come from a human donor in good health.

The V and J genes are TRBV24-1 and TRBJ2-3, with unresolved D. Trimming removed 3 bases at V and 2 bases at J, with 8 bases between. The CDR3 runs 14 residues. Germline V lookup: CDR1 KGHDR, CDR2 SFDVKD. CDR3 amino acids: CATSDVGNTDTQYF. Written as DNA, the CDR3 is TGTGCCACCAGTGATGTCGGAAACACAGATACGCAGTATTTT.

The rearrangement uses TRBV27 and TRBJ2-1, with TRBD2 identical over 12 bases. The V and J ends lost 7 bases and 9 bases, in that order; junction bases with no gene match: 10. The CDR3 sequence is 15 residues long. Germline V gene data show CDR1 as MNHEY and CDR2 as SMNVEV (reference sequence). The CDR3 reads CASTPLAGGQGEQFF. CDR3 bases: TGTGCCAGCACCCCTCTAGCGGGGGGGCAGGGTGAGCAGTTCTTC.

The rearrangement joins TRBV28 to TRBJ1-1; tentatively, D is TRBD1 (6 bases). Germline lookup yields CDR1 MDHEN and CDR2 SYDVKM. V was pared by 1 base and J by 2 bases, with 11 bases between. The CDR3 has 15 amino acids. DNA of the CDR3: TGTGCCAGCAGTTTATACACTGGGACAAACACTGAAGCTTTCTTT. Protein sequence: CASSLYTGTNTEAFF.

The CDR3 loop is CASSHREGEQYF. DNA for the CDR3: TGTGCCAGCAGCCACCGGGAAGGGGAGCAGTACTTC. The chain has TRBV3-1 and TRBJ2-7; possible D gene TRBD2, 5 bases. The CDR3 has 12 amino acids. Trimming took off 3 bases at V and 7 bases at J, with 10 bases between the two ends. Germline assignment: CDR1 LGHDT and CDR2 YNNKEL (reference sequence).